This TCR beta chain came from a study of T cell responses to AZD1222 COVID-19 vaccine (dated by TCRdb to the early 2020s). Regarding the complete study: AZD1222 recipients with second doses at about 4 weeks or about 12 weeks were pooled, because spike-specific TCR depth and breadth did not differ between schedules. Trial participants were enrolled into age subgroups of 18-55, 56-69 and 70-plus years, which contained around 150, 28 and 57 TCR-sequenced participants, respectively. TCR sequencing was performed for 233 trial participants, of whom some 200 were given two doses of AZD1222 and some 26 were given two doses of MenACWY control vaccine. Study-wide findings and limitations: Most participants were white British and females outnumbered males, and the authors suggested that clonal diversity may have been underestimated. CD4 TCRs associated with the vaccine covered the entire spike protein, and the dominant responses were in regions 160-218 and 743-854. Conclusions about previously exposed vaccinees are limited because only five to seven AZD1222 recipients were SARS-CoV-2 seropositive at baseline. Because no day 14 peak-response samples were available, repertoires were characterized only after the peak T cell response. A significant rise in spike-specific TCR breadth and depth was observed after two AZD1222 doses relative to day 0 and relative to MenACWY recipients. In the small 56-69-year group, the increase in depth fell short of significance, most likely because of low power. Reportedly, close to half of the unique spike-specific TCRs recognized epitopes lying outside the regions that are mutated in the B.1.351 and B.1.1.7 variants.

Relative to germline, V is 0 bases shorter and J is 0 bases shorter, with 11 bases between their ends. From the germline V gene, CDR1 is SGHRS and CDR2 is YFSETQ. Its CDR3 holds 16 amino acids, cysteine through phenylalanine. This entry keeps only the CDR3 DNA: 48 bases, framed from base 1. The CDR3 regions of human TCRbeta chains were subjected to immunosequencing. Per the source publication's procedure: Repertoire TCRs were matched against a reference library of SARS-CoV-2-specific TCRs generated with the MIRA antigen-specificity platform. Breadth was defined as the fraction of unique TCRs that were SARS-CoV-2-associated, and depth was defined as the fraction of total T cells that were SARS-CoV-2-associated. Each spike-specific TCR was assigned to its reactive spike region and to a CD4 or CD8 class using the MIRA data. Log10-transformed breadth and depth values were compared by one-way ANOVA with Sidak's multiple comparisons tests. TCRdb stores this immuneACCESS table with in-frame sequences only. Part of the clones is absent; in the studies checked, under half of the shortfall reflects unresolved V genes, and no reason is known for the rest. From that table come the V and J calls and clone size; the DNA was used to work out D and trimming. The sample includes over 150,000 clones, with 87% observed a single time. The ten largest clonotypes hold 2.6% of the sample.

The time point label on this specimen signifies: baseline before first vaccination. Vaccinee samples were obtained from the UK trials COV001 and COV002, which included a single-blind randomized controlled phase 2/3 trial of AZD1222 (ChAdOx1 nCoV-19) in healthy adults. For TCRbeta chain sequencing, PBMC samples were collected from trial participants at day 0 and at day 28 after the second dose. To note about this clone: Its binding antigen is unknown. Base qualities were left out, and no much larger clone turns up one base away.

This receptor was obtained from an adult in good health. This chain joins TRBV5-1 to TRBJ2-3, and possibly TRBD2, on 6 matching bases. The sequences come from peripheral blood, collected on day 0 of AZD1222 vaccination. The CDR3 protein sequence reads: CASSLDGGGSTDTQYF. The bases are TGCGCCAGCAGCTTGGATGGTGGGGGGAGCACAGATACGCAGTATTTT.